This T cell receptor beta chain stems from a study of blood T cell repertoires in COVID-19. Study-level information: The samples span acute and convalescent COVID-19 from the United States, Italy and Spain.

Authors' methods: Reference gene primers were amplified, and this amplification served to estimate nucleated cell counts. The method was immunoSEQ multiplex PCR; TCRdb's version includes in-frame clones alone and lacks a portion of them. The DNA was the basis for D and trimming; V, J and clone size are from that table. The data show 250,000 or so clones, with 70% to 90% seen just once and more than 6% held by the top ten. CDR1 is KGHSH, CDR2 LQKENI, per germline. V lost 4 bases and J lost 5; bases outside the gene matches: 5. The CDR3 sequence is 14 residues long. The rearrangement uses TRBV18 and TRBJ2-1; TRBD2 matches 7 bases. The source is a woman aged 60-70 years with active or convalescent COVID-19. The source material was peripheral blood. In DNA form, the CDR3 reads TGTGCCAGCTCACTCTCCGGGGGGAACAATGAGCAGTTCTTC. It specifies CASSLSGGNNEQFF.